These 25 T cell receptor beta chains came from one sample sequenced in a study of blood T cell repertoires in COVID-19. Repertoires were generated with immunoSEQ multiplex PCR, while TCRdb's copy carries only in-frame clones and drops some. The sample has around 130,000 clones, about 89% seen once. Input material: peripheral blood. Receptors were obtained from a man aged 45-65 years with active or convalescent COVID-19.

The chain carries TRBV4-3 and TRBJ2-7, with TRBD1 identical over 9 bases. Trimming took 1 base from V and 4 from J; bases not matched to a gene: 8. This CDR3 is built from 16 residues. Per germline, CDR1 LGHNA and CDR2 YSLEER. CDR3 bases: TGCGCCAGCAGCCAAGGTCCGGGACAGGGTATGTACGAGCAGTACTTC. Translated, it gives CASSQGPGQGMYEQYF.

This clone appeared a few times. The chain combines TRBV2 with TRBJ2-7; a possible D gene is TRBD1 (5 bases). This CDR3 spans 15 amino acids. Germline CDR1 reads SNHLY; CDR2 reads FYNNEI. V was shortened by 3 bases and J by 4 bases, with 16 bases between the two germline ends. The CDR3 reads CASSELAGNQYEQYF. The DNA for the CDR3 is TGTGCCAGCAGTGAGTTGGCAGGGAATCAATACGAGCAGTACTTC.

The CDR3 DNA sequence: TGCGCCAGCAGCTTTACCCGGGGACAGGGGAATGAAGCTTTCTTT. Residues: CASSFTRGQGNEAFF. This sequence joins TRBV5-1 and TRBJ1-1, with 10 bases identical to TRBD1. The CDR3 runs 15 residues. V lost 2 bases to trimming and J lost 7 bases; unmatched junction nucleotides: 8. Germline V gene sequence: CDR1 SGHRS, CDR2 YFSETQ.

The chain links TRBV4-3 to TRBJ2-7, with D perhaps matching TRBD2 (6 bases). V shed 0 bases and J shed 3 bases, with 12 bases lying between them. Germline V gives CDR1 LGHNA, CDR2 YSLEER. This CDR3 is built from 15 residues. The CDR3 is CASSQDRRGSYEQYF. Written as DNA, the CDR3 is TGCGCCAGCAGCCAAGATAGGCGGGGCAGCTACGAGCAGTACTTC.

This chain links TRBV18 with TRBJ2-5, with TRBD1 as a possible D gene (6 bases). V was cut by 2 bases and J by 1 base, with 14 bases left in between. CDR1 KGHSH and CDR2 LQKENI come from the germline V gene. CDR3 length: 16 residues. The CDR3 nucleotides read TGTGCCAGCTCACCAAGGGCAGGGGATTTCCAAGAGACCCAGTACTTC. It is translated as CASSPRAGDFQETQYF.

CDR3 loop: CASSYRDRVVESGVTGELFF. The CDR3 nucleotides read TGTGCCAGCAGCTACCGGGACAGGGTAGTCGAGAGCGGGGTCACCGGGGAGCTGTTTTTT. This sequence joins TRBV6-6 and TRBJ2-2; TRBD1 aligns across 9 bases. This CDR3 comprises 20 residues. V dropped 6 bases and J dropped 4; count of bases not matched to a gene: 21. Germline-derived CDR1 and CDR2 are MNHNY and SVGAGI (reference sequence).

The rearrangement links TRBV11-2 to TRBJ2-5; TRBD2 matches at 9 bases. Trimming at V came to 0 bases and at J to 4 bases, leaving 15 bases not matched to a gene. CDR3 length equals 19 residues. Looked up from germline, CDR1 is SGHAT and CDR2 is FQNNGV. CDR3 sequence (DNA): TGTGCCAGCAGCTTAGATCCCAGGGGTAGCGGGGGAACTCGAGAGACCCAGTACTTC. Translation gives CASSLDPRGSGGTRETQYF.

The chain carries TRBV19 and TRBJ1-4; TRBD1 is a possible D gene (6 bases). The V end lost 4 bases, the J end lost 7 bases, and 10 bases lay between the germline ends. Germline CDR1 is LNHDA and CDR2 is SQIVND (reference sequence). The CDR3 has 13 amino acids. The CDR3 nucleotides are TGTGCCAGTAGTAGGACAGAACTTGAAAAACTGTTTTTT. This encodes CASSRTELEKLFF.

The CDR3 is CASSLGRGRSDTQYF. CDR3 bases: TGCGCCAGCAGCTTGGGCAGGGGGCGGTCAGATACGCAGTATTTT. The chain combines TRBV5-1 with TRBJ2-3; 8 nucleotides align to TRBD1. Trimming removed 0 bases from V and 4 bases from J; junction bases left unmatched: 4. The CDR3 is 15 residues long. Germline V gene sequence: CDR1 SGHRS, CDR2 YFSETQ.

CDR3 sequence (DNA): TGCGCCAGCATCACTGCGAGTTTCTCTGGAAACACCATATATTTT. Translation gives CASITASFSGNTIYF. This chain uses TRBV5-1 with TRBJ1-3; no reliable D call. V was pared by 6 bases and J by 0 bases, with 13 bases between. Germline V gives CDR1 SGHRS, CDR2 YFSETQ. The CDR3 length is 15 residues. Drawing the rest from reference TRBV5-1 and TRBJ1-3, the complete variable domain is KAGVTQTPRYLIKTRGQQVTLSCSPISGHRSVSWYQQTPGQGLQFLFEYFSETQRNKGNFPGRFSGRQFSNSRSEMNVSTLELGDSALYLCASITASFSGNTIYFGEGSWLTVV.

V and J are TRBV28 and TRBJ1-3, with D maybe TRBD1 (5 bases). The germline V gene encodes CDR1 MDHEN and CDR2 SYDVKM. CDR3 length: 16 amino acids. V was clipped by 5 bases and J by 0 bases, with 14 bases between them. The CDR3, as DNA: TGTGCCAGCAGTAGCTCGGGGGAAAACTCTGGAAACACCATATATTTT. Translating gives CASSSSGENSGNTIYF.

In this sample, this clone turned up many times. The chain carries TRBV5-1 and TRBJ1-3, with D possibly TRBD1 on 6 matching bases. Trimming removed 3 bases at V and 0 bases at J, with 13 bases between. Germline V gene sequence: CDR1 SGHRS, CDR2 YFSETQ. The CDR3 is 16 amino acids. CDR3: CASSSSTGPSGNTIYF. The CDR3 DNA follows: TGCGCCAGCAGCTCCTCGACAGGACCCTCTGGAAACACCATATATTTT.

This sequence joins TRBV9 and TRBJ2-1; 7 bases map to TRBD2. The CDR3 extends over 15 amino acids. V trimming: 0 bases; J trimming: 2 bases; junction bases outside the gene matches: 2. Germline V gene data show CDR1 as SGDLS and CDR2 as YYNGEE. The chain's CDR3 is CASSVGAGTYNEQFF. In DNA, the CDR3 is TGTGCCAGCAGCGTAGGAGCGGGGACCTACAATGAGCAGTTCTTC.

The rearrangement links TRBV19 to TRBJ1-6; D possibly corresponds to TRBD1 (6 bases). The germline V gene has CDR1 LNHDA and CDR2 SQIVND (reference sequence). With 7 bases removed from V and 7 bases from J, the gap between germline ends came to 17 bases. This CDR3 region has 15 residues. The CDR3 nucleotides read TGTGCCAGTAACCCAGGACAGTTGTGGAATTCACCCCTCCACTTT. Protein sequence: CASNPGQLWNSPLHF. The full variable domain, completed using reference TRBV19 and TRBJ1-6, is DGGITQSPKYLFRKEGQNVTLSCEQNLNHDAMYWYRQDPGQGLRLIYYSQIVNDFQKGDIAEGYSVSREKKESFPLTVTSAQKNPTAFYLCASNPGQLWNSPLHFGNGTRLTVT.

The chain couples TRBV29-1 to TRBJ1-4, with D uncertain. This CDR3 has 12 amino acids. V was trimmed by 5 bases and J by 8 bases, leaving 12 bases between them. Germline lookup yields CDR1 SQVTM and CDR2 ANQGSEA. This CDR3 is CSVQAIGEKLFF. In DNA form, the CDR3 reads TGCAGCGTTCAGGCTATAGGCGAAAAACTGTTTTTT.

This sequence joins TRBV4-1 and TRBJ2-7, with D tentatively TRBD1 (6 bases). The CDR3 totals 14 residues. The V end lost 4 bases, the J end lost 2 bases, and 12 bases lay between the germline ends. Germline CDR1 and CDR2: MGHRA and YSYEKL. CDR3: CASSRGQNTYEQYF. For the CDR3, the DNA is TGCGCCAGCAGCCGAGGACAGAACACCTACGAGCAGTACTTC.

The rearrangement links TRBV28 to TRBJ1-6, with D maybe TRBD1 (6 bases). The V gene lost 2 bases and the J gene lost 7 bases, with 12 bases spanning the gap. Germline CDR1 and CDR2: MDHEN and SYDVKM. This CDR3 has 15 residues. Here the CDR3 reads CASSLAAGVNSPLHF. For the CDR3, the DNA is TGTGCCAGCAGTTTAGCGGCAGGGGTCAATTCACCCCTCCACTTT.

CDR3 nucleotide sequence: TGCGCCAGCAGCTTGGACACGACAAGGTCTGAAGCTTTCTTT. Amino acid sequence: CASSLDTTRSEAFF. The chain couples TRBV5-1 to TRBJ1-1; D not certain. This CDR3 has 14 amino acids. CDR1 is SGHRS, CDR2 YFSETQ, per germline. V was pared by 0 bases and J by 6 bases, with 12 bases between.

The chain recombines TRBV27 with TRBJ2-1, with D possibly being TRBD1 (5 bases). Germline V gene lookup returns CDR1 MNHEY and CDR2 SMNVEV (reference sequence). There are 16 residues in the CDR3. The ends were cut back, 3 bases at V and 6 bases at J, with 18 bases in the middle. This CDR3 is CASSLNTGQGPNEQFF. CDR3 bases: TGTGCCAGCAGTTTGAACACAGGCCAGGGCCCCAATGAGCAGTTCTTC.

The CDR3 coding sequence is TGTGCCAGCAGTTTGATGAGGGGGCGACCCTACGAGCAGTACTTC. Amino acid sequence: CASSLMRGRPYEQYF. V gene TRBV28 combines with J gene TRBJ2-7; 7 nucleotides match TRBD1. The CDR3 runs to 15 residues. With 3 bases clipped from V and 2 bases from J, the junction kept 7 bases outside the gene matches. Germline lookup yields CDR1 MDHEN and CDR2 SYDVKM.

V and J are TRBV5-1 and TRBJ1-2, with a tentative D call TRBD1 (6 bases). The V end was cut by 4 bases, the J end by 0 bases, with 13 bases between. The germline CDR1 and CDR2 sequences are SGHRS and YFSETQ. The CDR3 covers 15 residues. The DNA for the CDR3 is TGCGCCAGCAGCCAGGGGACAAATTCTAACTATGGCTACACCTTC. Encoded protein: CASSQGTNSNYGYTF.

This clone was seen only once. The chain recombines TRBV27 with TRBJ2-7, with 9 bases that match TRBD1. Per the germline V gene, CDR1 is MNHEY and CDR2 is SMNVEV (reference sequence). CDR3 length: 16 residues. V gave up 5 bases and J gave up 5 bases; unmatched junction bases: 13. The CDR3 DNA reads as TGTGCCAGCAGTATGGGACAGGGCCCTACTGTGAACGAGCAGTACTTC. Protein: CASSMGQGPTVNEQYF.

The chain couples TRBV7-2 to TRBJ1-2, with a weak D call TRBD1 (5 bases). V lost 0 bases to trimming and J lost 8 bases, with 10 bases between them. In germline, CDR1 is SGHTA, CDR2 FQGNSA. This CDR3 contains 13 residues. Here the CDR3 reads CASSLAGQIGYTF. In DNA, the CDR3 is TGTGCCAGCAGCTTAGCGGGGCAGATCGGCTACACCTTC.

V gene TRBV27 combines with J gene TRBJ1-5; a possible D gene is TRBD1 (5 bases). The CDR3 length is 20 residues. Germline V CDR1 and CDR2: MNHEY, SMNVEV (reference sequence). The V and J ends lost 2 bases and 2 bases respectively, with 25 bases between them. Here the CDR3 DNA reads TGTGCCAGCAGTTTAGAGGCCTCCCCGGGGAGGGGTTTTGGCAATCAGCCCCAGCATTTT. Translating it yields CASSLEASPGRGFGNQPQHF.

The genes are TRBV4-3 and TRBJ2-7; no reliable D call. From germline, CDR1 is LGHNA and CDR2 YSLEER. The CDR3 spans 15 residues. V was clipped by 0 bases and J by 2 bases, with 11 bases between them. This CDR3 is CASSQDGRPPYEQYF. The CDR3 DNA sequence: TGCGCCAGCAGCCAAGACGGCAGGCCCCCCTACGAGCAGTACTTC.